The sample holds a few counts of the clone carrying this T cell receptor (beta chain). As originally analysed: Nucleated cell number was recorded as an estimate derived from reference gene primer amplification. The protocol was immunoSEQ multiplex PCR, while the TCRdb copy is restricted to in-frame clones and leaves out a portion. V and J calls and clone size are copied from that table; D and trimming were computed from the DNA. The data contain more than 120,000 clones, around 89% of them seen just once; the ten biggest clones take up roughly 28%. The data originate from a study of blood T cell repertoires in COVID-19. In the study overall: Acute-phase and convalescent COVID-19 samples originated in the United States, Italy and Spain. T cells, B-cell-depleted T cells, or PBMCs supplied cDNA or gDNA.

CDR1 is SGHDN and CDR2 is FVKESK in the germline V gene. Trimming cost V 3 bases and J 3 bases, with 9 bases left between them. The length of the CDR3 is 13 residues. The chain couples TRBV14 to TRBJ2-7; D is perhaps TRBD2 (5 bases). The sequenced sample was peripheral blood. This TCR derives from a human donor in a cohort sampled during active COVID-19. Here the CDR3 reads CASSQLGVYEQYF. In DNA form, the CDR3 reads TGTGCCAGCAGCCAGCTGGGAGTCTACGAGCAGTACTTC. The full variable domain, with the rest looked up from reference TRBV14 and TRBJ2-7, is EAGVTQFPSHSVIEKGQTVTLRCDPISGHDNLYWYRRVMGKEIKFLLHFVKESKQDESGMPNNRFLAERTGGTYSTLKVQPAELEDSGVYFCASSQLGVYEQYFGPGTRLTVT.